This TCR beta chain was retrieved from a study of technical replicates of blood from several donors. The CDR3 loop spans 16 amino acids. Germline V gene sequence: CDR1 SGHRS, CDR2 YFSETQ. V gave up 0 bases and J gave up 2 bases, with 9 bases separating them. Sequenced by immunoSEQ multiplex PCR; TCRdb stores in-frame clones only, minus some. The data show over 60,000 clones, approximately 93% seen once. The V gene is TRBV5-1, the J gene TRBJ2-6; no firm D call. The TCR originated in a human donor in good health. Sequencing used T cells isolated from PBMCs. The CDR3 here is CASSLAGATGANVLTF. As DNA, the CDR3 is TGCGCCAGCAGCTTGGCCGGAGCTACTGGGGCCAACGTCCTGACTTTC.